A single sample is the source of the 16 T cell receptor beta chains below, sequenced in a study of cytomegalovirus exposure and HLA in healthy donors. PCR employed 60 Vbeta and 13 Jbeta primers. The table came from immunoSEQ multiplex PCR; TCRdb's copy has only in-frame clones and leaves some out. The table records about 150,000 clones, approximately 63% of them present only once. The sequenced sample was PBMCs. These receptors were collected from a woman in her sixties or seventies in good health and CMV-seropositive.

The CDR3 DNA reads as TGCGCCAGCAAGATTAGCGGGACCGCCGGAAATGAGCAGTTCTTC. It codes for CASKISGTAGNEQFF. The V gene is TRBV5-1, the J gene TRBJ2-1, with TRBD2 matching 8 bases. V was pared by 6 bases and J by 7 bases, with 12 bases of the junction left unmatched. The germline V gene has CDR1 SGHRS and CDR2 YFSETQ. The CDR3 runs to 15 residues. Based on the CDR3 plus reference TRBV5-1 and TRBJ2-1, the full variable domain is KAGVTQTPRYLIKTRGQQVTLSCSPISGHRSVSWYQQTPGQGLQFLFEYFSETQRNKGNFPGRFSGRQFSNSRSEMNVSTLELGDSALYLCASKISGTAGNEQFFGPGTRLTVL.

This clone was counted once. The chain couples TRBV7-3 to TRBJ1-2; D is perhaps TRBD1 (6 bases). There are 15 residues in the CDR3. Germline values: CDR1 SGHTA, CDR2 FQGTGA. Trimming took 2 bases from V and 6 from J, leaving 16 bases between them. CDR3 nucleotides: TGTGCCAGCAGCTTAGGGTCACGGGGGGCGGATGGCTACACCTTC. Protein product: CASSLGSRGADGYTF.

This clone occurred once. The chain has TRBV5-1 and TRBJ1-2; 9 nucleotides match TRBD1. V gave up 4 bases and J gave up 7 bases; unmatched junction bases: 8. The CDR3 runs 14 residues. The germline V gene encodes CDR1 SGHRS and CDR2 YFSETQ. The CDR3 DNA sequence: TGCGCCAGCAGCCAAGGGACAGGGTGGGCTGGCTACACCTTC. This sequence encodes CASSQGTGWAGYTF.

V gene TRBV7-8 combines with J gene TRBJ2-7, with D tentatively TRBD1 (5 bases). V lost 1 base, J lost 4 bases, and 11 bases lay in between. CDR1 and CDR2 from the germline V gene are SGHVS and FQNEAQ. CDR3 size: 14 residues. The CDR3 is CASSLEGAIYEQYF. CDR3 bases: TGTGCCAGCAGCTTAGAAGGGGCAATATACGAGCAGTACTTC.

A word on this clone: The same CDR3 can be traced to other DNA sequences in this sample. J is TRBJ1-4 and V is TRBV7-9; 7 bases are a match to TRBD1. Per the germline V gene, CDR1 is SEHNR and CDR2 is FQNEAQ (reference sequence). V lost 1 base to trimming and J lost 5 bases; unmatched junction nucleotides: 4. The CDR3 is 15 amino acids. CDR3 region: CASSLERTGNEKLFF. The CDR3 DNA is TGTGCCAGCAGCTTAGAAAGGACAGGCAATGAAAAACTGTTTTTT.

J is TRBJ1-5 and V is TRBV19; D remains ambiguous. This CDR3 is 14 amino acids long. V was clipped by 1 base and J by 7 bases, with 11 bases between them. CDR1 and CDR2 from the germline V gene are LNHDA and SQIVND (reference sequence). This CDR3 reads CASSIVMEHQPQHF. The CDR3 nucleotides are TGTGCCAGTAGTATAGTCATGGAGCACCAGCCCCAGCATTTT.

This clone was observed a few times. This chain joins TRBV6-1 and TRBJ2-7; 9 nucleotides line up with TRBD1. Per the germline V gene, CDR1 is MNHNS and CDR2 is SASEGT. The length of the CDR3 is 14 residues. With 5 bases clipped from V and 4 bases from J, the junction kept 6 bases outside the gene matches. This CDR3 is CASSLRDRAYEQYF. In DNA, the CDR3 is TGTGCCAGCAGTCTCCGGGACAGGGCGTACGAGCAGTACTTC.

CDR3 sequence (DNA): TGCGCCAGCGGAAGGACAGGGGAATATGGCTACACCTTC. It specifies CASGRTGEYGYTF. This chain uses TRBV5-1 with TRBJ1-2; TRBD1 aligns across 9 bases. In germline, CDR1 is SGHRS, CDR2 YFSETQ. J was trimmed by 5 bases and V by 7 bases; bases with no gene match: 6. This CDR3 comprises 13 residues.

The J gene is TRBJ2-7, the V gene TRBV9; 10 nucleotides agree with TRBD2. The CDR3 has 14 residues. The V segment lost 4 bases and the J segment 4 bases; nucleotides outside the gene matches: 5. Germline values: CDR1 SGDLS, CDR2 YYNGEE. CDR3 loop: CASSSRTSGYEQYF. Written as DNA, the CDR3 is TGTGCCAGCAGCTCCCGGACTAGCGGTTACGAGCAGTACTTC.

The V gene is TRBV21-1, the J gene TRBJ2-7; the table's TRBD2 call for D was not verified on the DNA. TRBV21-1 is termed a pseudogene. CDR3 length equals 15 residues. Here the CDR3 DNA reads TGTGCCAGCAGCATGACTAGCGGGGGATTTTACGAGCAGTACTTC. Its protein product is CASSMTSGGFYEQYF.

The CDR3 DNA sequence: TGTGCCAGCAGCAGGGACTCCCTAGGGACAGATACGCAGTATTTT. As protein: CASSRDSLGTDTQYF. This sequence joins TRBV11-2 and TRBJ2-3; weak D call: TRBD2 (6 bases). The CDR3 length is 15 residues. Trimming pared 5 bases from V and 3 bases from J, leaving 15 bases between. Germline V gene lookup returns CDR1 SGHAT and CDR2 FQNNGV.

The CDR3 DNA reads as TGTGCCAGCAGCCCCACGAGGGGGTTCACAGATACGCAGTATTTT. Translation gives CASSPTRGFTDTQYF. The chain has TRBV6-6 and TRBJ2-3; tentatively, D is TRBD1 (6 bases). V dropped 6 bases and J dropped 2 bases, with 15 bases sitting between them. The CDR3 runs 15 residues. The germline V gene encodes CDR1 MNHNY and CDR2 SVGAGI (reference sequence).

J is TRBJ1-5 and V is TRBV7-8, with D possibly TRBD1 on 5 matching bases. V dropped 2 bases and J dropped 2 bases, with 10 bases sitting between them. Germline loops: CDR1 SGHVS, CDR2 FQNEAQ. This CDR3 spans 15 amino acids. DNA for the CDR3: TGTGCCAGCAGCTTACAGGGAATGGGCAATCAGCCCCAGCATTTT. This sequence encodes CASSLQGMGNQPQHF.

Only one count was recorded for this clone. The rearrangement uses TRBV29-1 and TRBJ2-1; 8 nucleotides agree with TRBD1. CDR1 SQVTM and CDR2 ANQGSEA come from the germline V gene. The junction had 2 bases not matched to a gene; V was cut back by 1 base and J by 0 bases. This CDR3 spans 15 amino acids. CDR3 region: CSVEGTGRSYNEQFF. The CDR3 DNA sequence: TGCAGCGTTGAAGGGACAGGGCGCTCCTACAATGAGCAGTTCTTC.

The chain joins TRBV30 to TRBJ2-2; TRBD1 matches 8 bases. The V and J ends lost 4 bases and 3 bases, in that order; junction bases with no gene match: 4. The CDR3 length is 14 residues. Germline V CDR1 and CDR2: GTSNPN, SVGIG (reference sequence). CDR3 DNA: TGTGCCTGGAATTCAGGGGGCTACACCGGGGAGCTGTTTTTT. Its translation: CAWNSGGYTGELFF.

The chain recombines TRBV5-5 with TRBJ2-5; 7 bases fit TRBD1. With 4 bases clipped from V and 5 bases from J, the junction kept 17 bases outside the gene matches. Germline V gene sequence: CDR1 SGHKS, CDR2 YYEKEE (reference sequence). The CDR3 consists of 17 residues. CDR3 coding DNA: TGTGCCAGCAGCACCGTCCTTTCCGGGACAGCCAGGGAGACCCAGTACTTC. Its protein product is CASSTVLSGTARETQYF.